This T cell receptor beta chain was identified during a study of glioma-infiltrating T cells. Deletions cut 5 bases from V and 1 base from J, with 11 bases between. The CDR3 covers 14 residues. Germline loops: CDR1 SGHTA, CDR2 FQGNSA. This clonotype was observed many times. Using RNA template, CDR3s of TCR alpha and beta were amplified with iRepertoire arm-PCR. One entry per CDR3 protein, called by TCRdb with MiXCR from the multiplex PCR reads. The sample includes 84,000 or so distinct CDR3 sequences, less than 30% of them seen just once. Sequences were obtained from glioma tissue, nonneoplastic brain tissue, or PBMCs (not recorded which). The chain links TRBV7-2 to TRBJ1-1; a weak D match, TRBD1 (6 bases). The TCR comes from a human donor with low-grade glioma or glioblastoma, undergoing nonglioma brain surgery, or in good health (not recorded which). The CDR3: CASSLGQWNTEAFF. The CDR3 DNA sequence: TGTGCCAGCAGCCTAGGACAGTGGAACACTGAAGCTTTCTTT.